This TCR beta chain was captured in a study of a mutant IDH1 vaccine in newly diagnosed glioma. Study-wide background: Beforehand, treatment had been radiotherapy, temozolomide, or both; the majority received both.

Overall study findings and caveats: Top peripheral T cell clonotype shifts appeared unrelated to pseudoprogression.

Notes on this clone: Its antigen is undetermined.

Noted time point: baseline, week 1 (first vaccination visit). The treatment: pre-vaccination baseline after standard-of-care therapy. V shed 1 base and J 4 bases; nucleotides not matched to a gene: 5. The germline V gene encodes CDR1 MGHDK and CDR2 SYGVNS. CDR3 length: 15 residues. TCRdb's table, derived via immunoSEQ multiplex PCR, lists solely in-frame clones and lacks some. The data contain approximately 67,000 clones, over 70% of them singletons. This specimen consisted of peripheral blood mononuclear cells (PBMCs), obtained from a glioma patient treated with radiotherapy, temozolomide or both. The receptor comes from a woman between 18 and 29 years old with glioma. Some clones in this sample may be carry-over from other donors' samples. This chain links TRBV25-1 with TRBJ1-2; 8 bases align to TRBD1. The CDR3 DNA reads as TGTGCCAGCAGTGAATCACAGGGGGGCATCTATGGCTACACCTTC. Protein sequence: CASSESQGGIYGYTF.